The clone carrying this TCR beta chain was observed a few times. The antigen remains undetermined. The sample comes from a study of T-cell memory formation after mild COVID-19. Germline V gene data show CDR1 as SGHKS and CDR2 as YYEKEE (reference sequence). This CDR3 has 12 residues. V lost 3 bases and J 1 base, leaving 5 bases between the germline ends. Amplification by 5'RACE using constant-segment primers produced TCR alpha and TCR beta cDNA libraries that carried sample barcodes and UMIs. TCRdb independently ran MiXCR on the 5' RACE reads; one entry per CDR3 protein. The sample has about 360,000 distinct CDR3 sequences; approximately 15% are singletons. Study-wide points: Proof of SARS-CoV-2 specificity was absent for the second-wave clones that crested on day 37. Shrinking CD4+ clones resided mostly in CM and EM, and CD8+ ones in EMRA. Clones that contracted from day 15 to 85 were balanced CD4/CD8, while later expanders leaned CD4+.

The chain carries TRBV5-5 and TRBJ2-7, with unresolved D. The origin of this receptor is a young man who had mild COVID-19 (a few samples of this study predate the infection). Cell type and time point are not known. Sequenced input: PBMCs or a T cell subset sorted from them (not recorded which). This chain's CDR3 is CASSSRSYEQYV. For the CDR3, the DNA is TGTGCCAGCAGCTCCCGGTCCTACGAGCAGTACGTC.